This T cell receptor (beta chain) is from a study of cytomegalovirus exposure and HLA in healthy donors. Overall study results and limits: V- and J-gene trimming of TCR beta was linked (in a later analysis) to a missense DCLRE1C variant. Several of the most significant clusters appeared linked to common viral pathogens, based on a later analysis. A later analysis reportedly identified an Asian-associated ancestry cluster as carrying fewer N-insertions than the roughly 670-donor mean.

With 60 Vbeta and 13 Jbeta primers, the PCR was carried out. Only in-frame clones appear in the TCRdb table, and some are missing; sequencing was by immunoSEQ multiplex PCR. This table has over 250,000 clones, 72% appearing once. V was cut by 1 base and J by 4 bases, with 12 bases left in between. This CDR3 region has 15 residues. Per germline, CDR1 SGHDT and CDR2 YYEEEE. This clone was seen only once. Its target is not known. The TCR originated in a female donor in good health and CMV-seronegative. Sequenced sample: PBMCs. The rearrangement links TRBV5-6 to TRBJ2-1; possible D gene TRBD1, 5 bases. CDR3 in DNA: TGTGCCAGCAGCTTGTTCCAGGGTGGGTACAATGAGCAGTTCTTC. The encoded protein is CASSLFQGGYNEQFF.